The 18 T cell receptor beta chains below all came from one sample that was sequenced in a study of cytomegalovirus exposure and HLA in healthy donors (dated by TCRdb to about 2017). Libraries were built with the immunoSEQ multiplex PCR assay. The multiplex PCR relied on a mix of 60 forward primers for TCR Vbeta segments and 13 reverse primers for TCR Jbeta segments. Entries here come from immuneACCESS through TCRdb and include only in-frame sequences with V and J called. Some clones fail to appear in such tables; in the studies checked, an unresolved V gene covers under half of the shortfall, and the cause of the remainder is unknown. In this sample the table shows over 90,000 clones, 64% of which occur a single time. The ten largest account for roughly 3% of the sample. The source material was PBMCs. All receptors come from a man aged 55 to 70 in good health and CMV-seronegative.

The rearrangement links TRBV7-9 to TRBJ1-2; 8 bases are a match to TRBD1. J gave up 5 bases and V 2 bases, and 4 bases lay outside the gene matches. This CDR3 has 14 amino acids. The germline gives CDR1 SEHNR, CDR2 FQNEAQ (reference sequence). CDR3 sequence: CASSLSGGSYGYTF. The DNA for the CDR3 is TGTGCCAGCAGCTTATCAGGGGGCAGTTATGGCTACACCTTC.

The chain employs TRBV5-6 and TRBJ2-3; 7 bases fit TRBD1. Germline trimming cut 1 base from V and 1 base from J; bases unmatched to any gene: 3. The CDR3 sequence is 15 residues long. Germline V CDR1 and CDR2: SGHDT, YYEEEE. The CDR3 DNA reads TGTGCCAGCAGCTTGTCCGGGACAGGCACAGATACGCAGTATTTT. Translated: CASSLSGTGTDTQYF.

V and J are TRBV4-1 and TRBJ2-1, with 7 bases aligning to TRBD2. Germline values: CDR1 MGHRA, CDR2 YSYEKL. V trimming: 1 base; J trimming: 8 bases; junction bases outside the gene matches: 8. There are 15 residues in the CDR3. The CDR3 nucleotides read TGCGCCAGCAGCCAAGGACTAGCTCATGGGGATGAGCAGTTCTTC. It is translated as CASSQGLAHGDEQFF.

V and J are TRBV19 and TRBJ2-1; 9 positions agree with TRBD1. The CDR3 is made up of 18 amino acids. Trimming took 6 bases from V and 3 from J; bases not matched to a gene: 15. Germline V gene data show CDR1 as LNHDA and CDR2 as SQIVND (reference sequence). This CDR3 reads CASSRGTGLGGSYNEQFF. CDR3 bases: TGTGCCAGTAGCAGGGGGACAGGGTTGGGCGGTAGCTACAATGAGCAGTTCTTC.

This rearrangement joins TRBV9 to TRBJ2-7; D is uncertain. The CDR3 consists of 14 residues. Trimming left V 0 bases short and J 0 bases short, with 7 bases between. Germline lookup yields CDR1 SGDLS and CDR2 YYNGEE. CDR3 sequence (DNA): TGTGCCAGCAGCGTAGAGACTCACTCCTACGAGCAGTACTTC. Translated, it gives CASSVETHSYEQYF. Full variable domain (outside the CDR3, taken from reference TRBV9 and TRBJ2-7): DSGVTQTPKHLITATGQRVTLRCSPRSGDLSVYWYQQSLDQGLQFLIQYYNGEERAKGNILERFSAQQFPDLHSELNLSSLELGDSALYFCASSVETHSYEQYFGPGTRLTVT.

The rearrangement links TRBV5-1 to TRBJ2-1; the match to TRBD1 covers 8 bases. The CDR3 runs 15 residues. Germline values: CDR1 SGHRS, CDR2 YFSETQ. After removal of 5 bases from V and 3 bases from J, the junction contained 7 bases not matched to a gene. The CDR3 protein is CASRPQGGGYNEQFF. DNA of the CDR3: TGCGCCAGCAGACCACAGGGGGGAGGCTACAATGAGCAGTTCTTC. Full variable domain (remainder filled in from reference TRBV5-1 and TRBJ2-1): KAGVTQTPRYLIKTRGQQVTLSCSPISGHRSVSWYQQTPGQGLQFLFEYFSETQRNKGNFPGRFSGRQFSNSRSEMNVSTLELGDSALYLCASRPQGGGYNEQFFGPGTRLTVL.

The genes are TRBV10-3 and TRBJ1-1; D is undetermined. Germline CDR1 ENHRY, CDR2 SYGVKD. The CDR3 runs 15 residues. V lost 4 bases, J lost 3 bases, and 15 bases lay in between. For the CDR3, the DNA is TGTGCCATCAGTGGTTGGCTCTCCGGGGACACTGAAGCTTTCTTT. Protein: CAISGWLSGDTEAFF.

The CDR3 DNA sequence: TGCGCCAGCAGCCAAGAAGGGCGGGCGGGGGAGACCCAGTACTTC. Amino acids: CASSQEGRAGETQYF. The chain is built from TRBV4-1 and TRBJ2-5; D perhaps matches TRBD2 (6 bases). The V and J ends lost 0 bases and 5 bases respectively, with 13 bases between them. CDR3 length equals 15 residues. Germline assignment: CDR1 MGHRA and CDR2 YSYEKL.

The chain carries TRBV6-1 and TRBJ2-2; perhaps TRBD2 as D (6 bases). The CDR3 has 14 amino acids. V was pared by 2 bases and J by 6 bases, with 10 bases between. The V gene's germline CDR1 is MNHNS and CDR2 SASEGT. CDR3 residues: CASSELEGAGELFF. CDR3 DNA: TGTGCCAGCAGTGAATTGGAGGGAGCCGGGGAGCTGTTTTTT.

The chain employs TRBV5-8 and TRBJ1-2; no clear D. This CDR3 is 13 amino acids long. The V gene lost 5 bases and the J gene lost 6 bases, with 14 bases spanning the gap. Germline CDR1 and CDR2: SGHTS and YDEGEE. The CDR3 DNA sequence: TGTGCCAGCAGGTATCCGAGCGACGATGGCTACACCTTC. Protein: CASRYPSDDGYTF.

The V gene is TRBV2, the J gene TRBJ1-5, with D maybe TRBD1 (6 bases). Trimming shortened V by 6 bases and J by 7 bases, and 19 bases separated the two germline ends. Looked up from germline, CDR1 is SNHLY and CDR2 is FYNNEI. This CDR3 has 15 residues. The CDR3, as DNA: TGTGCCAGCAGCGTCACCGGGACAACTTTACAGCCCCAGCATTTT. It specifies CASSVTGTTLQPQHF.

V gene TRBV27 combines with J gene TRBJ1-5; tentatively, D is TRBD1 (6 bases). The CDR3 contains 15 residues. CDR1 and CDR2 from the germline V gene are MNHEY and SMNVEV (reference sequence). V dropped 6 bases and J dropped 0 bases, with 12 bases sitting between them. CDR3 DNA: TGTGCCAGCAGACAGGGTGGGAATAGCAATCAGCCCCAGCATTTT. It translates to CASRQGGNSNQPQHF.

J is TRBJ2-3 and V is TRBV7-9; tentative D call: TRBD2 (5 bases). Looked up from germline, CDR1 is SEHNR and CDR2 is FQNEAQ (reference sequence). Deletions cut 0 bases from V and 4 bases from J, with 11 bases between. CDR3 length equals 15 residues. The CDR3 loop is CASSLAVGDSDTQYF. DNA of the CDR3: TGTGCCAGCAGCTTAGCGGTGGGAGATTCAGATACGCAGTATTTT.

The V gene is TRBV7-8, the J gene TRBJ1-4; D is perhaps TRBD1 (6 bases). Germline CDR1 reads SGHVS; CDR2 reads FQNEAQ. The CDR3 contains 18 residues. V gave up 0 bases and J gave up 3 bases, with 17 bases separating them. Here the CDR3 reads CASSLAITGFTANEKLFF. The CDR3 DNA is TGTGCCAGCAGCTTAGCTATCACAGGGTTCACCGCTAATGAAAAACTGTTTTTT.

This chain uses TRBV28 with TRBJ1-3; no reliable D call. The CDR3 is 15 amino acids. V lost 3 bases and J lost 10, with 19 bases in between. CDR1 and CDR2 (germline): MDHEN, SYDVKM. The DNA for the CDR3 is TGTGCCAGCAGTTTTAGCGACCGAGTGGAACGGACCATATATTTT. This translates into CASSFSDRVERTIYF.

This sequence joins TRBV5-1 and TRBJ2-7; 8 bases map to TRBD1. CDR1 is SGHRS, CDR2 YFSETQ, per germline. The CDR3 extends over 15 amino acids. V was pared by 1 base and J by 6 bases, with 9 bases of the junction left unmatched. This CDR3 reads CASSLPSGQGVEQYF. CDR3 sequence (DNA): TGCGCCAGCAGCTTGCCGTCCGGACAGGGTGTCGAGCAGTACTTC.

The chain employs TRBV6-1 and TRBJ1-5; 7 bases match TRBD1. V lost 6 bases to trimming and J lost 5 bases; unmatched junction nucleotides: 10. The CDR3 sequence is 15 residues long. Looked up from germline, CDR1 is MNHNS and CDR2 is SASEGT. This chain's CDR3 is CASSSHRDRDQPQHF. Here the CDR3 DNA reads TGTGCCAGCAGCTCACACCGGGACAGAGATCAGCCCCAGCATTTT.

The chain recombines TRBV5-4 with TRBJ2-1, with 8 nucleotides matching TRBD2. With 5 bases clipped from V and 4 bases from J, the junction kept 11 bases outside the gene matches. Germline CDR1 reads SGHNT; CDR2 reads YYREEE (reference sequence). The length of the CDR3 is 16 residues. CDR3 loop: CASSSRGGLAYNEQFF. The DNA for the CDR3 is TGTGCCAGCAGTTCTCGGGGGGGATTAGCGTACAATGAGCAGTTCTTC.